Ten or more counts support the clone carrying this T cell receptor (beta chain). The library targeted TCRbeta and was prepared with unique molecular identifiers. Each CDR3 protein gets one entry after TCRdb re-called the PCR reads with MiXCR. The sample includes hundreds of thousands of distinct CDR3 sequences, roughly 17% of them seen just once. This sample stems from a study of T-cell reconstitution after alpha-beta-depleted transplantation in children. The CDR3 is 11 amino acids. Trimming cost V 3 bases and J 7 bases, with 7 bases left between them. The sequence was collected from a human donor who donated a stem cell graft to a child with acute myeloid leukemia. The source material was PBMCs from the stem cell graft donor, sampled from the stem cell graft. The chain links TRBV12-3 or TRBV12-4 to TRBJ2-7; D gene uncertain. CDR3 region: CASSFRWEQYF. CDR3 bases: TGTGCCAGCAGTTTTAGGTGGGAGCAGTACTTC.